Below, 9 T cell receptor beta chains from the same sample are listed, as sequenced in a study of Ad26.COV2.S vaccination and SARS-CoV-2 variants. Sequenced by immunoSEQ multiplex PCR; TCRdb stores in-frame clones only, minus some. The profile shows 440,000 or so clones, less than 95% of them singletons. Treatment given: roughly 20 received Ad26.COV2.S at low or high dose, single or two shots; 5 received placebo; per-sample allocation not given. At day 63 after the first vaccine or placebo injection, samples were drawn. The specimen comprised peripheral blood, sampled in a trial of Ad26.COV2.S vaccine versus placebo. Receptor source: a person aged 18-60 years who received the Ad26.COV2.S COVID-19 vaccine or a placebo.

The chain carries TRBV5-6 and TRBJ2-1, with D perhaps matching TRBD2 (6 bases). V was shortened by 4 bases and J by 3 bases, with 14 bases between the two germline ends. This CDR3 has 15 amino acids. Germline-derived CDR1 and CDR2 are SGHDT and YYEEEE. The CDR3 DNA is TGTGCCAGCAGCCTAAAGCGGGCGATCTACAATGAGCAGTTCTTC. The encoded protein is CASSLKRAIYNEQFF.

This clone occurred once. V is TRBV19 and J is TRBJ2-3; no reliable D call. From germline, CDR1 is LNHDA and CDR2 SQIVND (reference sequence). The length of the CDR3 is 14 residues. The V gene lost 5 bases and the J gene lost 0 bases, with 9 bases spanning the gap. CDR3 loop: CASSLQPSTDTQYF. CDR3 coding DNA: TGTGCCAGTAGTCTGCAGCCTAGCACAGATACGCAGTATTTT.

The V call is TRBV4-2, the J call TRBJ1-2, with 8 nucleotides matching TRBD1. CDR3 length equals 16 residues. V lost 0 bases to trimming and J lost 4 bases; unmatched junction nucleotides: 7. CDR1 and CDR2 (germline): LGHNA, YNFKEQ. DNA of the CDR3: TGTGCCAGCAGCCAAGATCTAAGGGACAGGACCTATGGCTACACCTTC. Amino acids: CASSQDLRDRTYGYTF.

The V call is TRBV3-1 (or the pseudogene TRBV3-2), the J call TRBJ2-3; 10 nucleotides align to TRBD2. The CDR3 is made up of 17 amino acids. Trimming at V came to 1 base and at J to 3 bases, leaving 7 bases not matched to a gene. Germline CDR1 reads LGHDT; CDR2 reads YNNKEL (reference sequence). CDR3 residues: CASSQAPSGSGTDTQYF. The CDR3 DNA follows: TGTGCCAGCAGCCAAGCTCCTAGCGGGAGTGGGACAGATACGCAGTATTTT.

This rearrangement joins TRBV2 to TRBJ2-7; D is unresolved. The V and J ends lost 6 bases and 4 bases respectively, with 10 bases between them. The CDR3 has 12 residues. Germline loops: CDR1 SNHLY, CDR2 FYNNEI. The CDR3 DNA is TGTGCCAGCAGCCCGGCCCTTTACGAGCAGTACTTC. It specifies CASSPALYEQYF. The entire variable domain, with the rest obtained from reference TRBV2 and TRBJ2-7, is as follows: EPEVTQTPSHQVTQMGQEVILRCVPISNHLYFYWYRQILGQKVEFLVSFYNNEISEKSEIFDDQFSVERPDGSNFTLKIRSTKLEDSAMYFCASSPALYEQYFGPGTRLTVT.

V is TRBV6-5 and J is TRBJ1-1, with a possible D match to TRBD1 (6 bases). This CDR3 has 15 residues. Deletions cut 6 bases from V and 4 bases from J, with 18 bases between. Germline loops: CDR1 MNHEY, CDR2 SVGAGI. CDR3 bases: TGTGCCAGCAGACTCAAAGGGGGAATCGGCACTGAAGCTTTCTTT. Residues: CASRLKGGIGTEAFF.

V gene TRBV2 combines with J gene TRBJ1-2; no reliable D call. The length of the CDR3 is 14 residues. Trimming took 3 bases from V and 8 from J, leaving 16 bases between them. The germline CDR1 and CDR2 sequences are SNHLY and FYNNEI. The CDR3 DNA reads as TGTGCCAGCAGTGACAATCGGGCCCAATACGGCTACACCTTC. Amino acids: CASSDNRAQYGYTF.

This rearrangement joins TRBV12-3 or TRBV12-4 to TRBJ2-5; weak D call: TRBD2 (5 bases). The CDR3 loop spans 13 amino acids. V dropped 7 bases and J dropped 2 bases, with 11 bases sitting between them. The CDR3 nucleotides read TGTGCCAGCAAAATCCGGACTCAAGAGACCCAGTACTTC. Translating it yields CASKIRTQETQYF.

The genes are TRBV27 and TRBJ2-7; possibly TRBD2 for D (7 bases). CDR1 is MNHEY and CDR2 is SMNVEV in the germline V gene (reference sequence). This CDR3 comprises 14 residues. V lost 8 bases and J 2 bases, leaving 16 bases between the germline ends. The CDR3: CASRGRELPYEQYF. CDR3 sequence (DNA): TGTGCCAGCCGGGGGCGGGAGTTGCCCTACGAGCAGTACTTC.